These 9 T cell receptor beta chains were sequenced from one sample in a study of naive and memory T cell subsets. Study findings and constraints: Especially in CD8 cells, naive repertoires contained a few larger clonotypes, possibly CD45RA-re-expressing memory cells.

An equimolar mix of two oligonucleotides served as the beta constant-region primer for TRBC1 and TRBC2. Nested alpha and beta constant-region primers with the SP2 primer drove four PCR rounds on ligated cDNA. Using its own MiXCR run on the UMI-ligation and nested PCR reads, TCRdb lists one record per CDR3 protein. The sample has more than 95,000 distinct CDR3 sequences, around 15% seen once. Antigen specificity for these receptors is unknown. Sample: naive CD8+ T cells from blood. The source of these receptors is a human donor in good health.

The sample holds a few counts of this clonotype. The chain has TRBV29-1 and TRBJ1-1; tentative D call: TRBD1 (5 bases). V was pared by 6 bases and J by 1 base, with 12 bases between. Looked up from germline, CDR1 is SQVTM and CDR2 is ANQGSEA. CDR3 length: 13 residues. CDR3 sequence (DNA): TGCAGCGTGGAGTGGGGGGGGAACACTGAAGCTTTCTTT. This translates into CSVEWGGNTEAFF.

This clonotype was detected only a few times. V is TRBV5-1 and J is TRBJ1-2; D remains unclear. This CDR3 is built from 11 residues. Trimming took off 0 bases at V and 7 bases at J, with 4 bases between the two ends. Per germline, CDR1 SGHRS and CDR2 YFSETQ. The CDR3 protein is CASSLDGGYTF. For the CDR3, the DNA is TGCGCCAGCAGCTTGGACGGTGGCTACACCTTC. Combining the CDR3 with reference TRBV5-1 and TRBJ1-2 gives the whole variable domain KAGVTQTPRYLIKTRGQQVTLSCSPISGHRSVSWYQQTPGQGLQFLFEYFSETQRNKGNFPGRFSGRQFSNSRSEMNVSTLELGDSALYLCASSLDGGYTFGSGTRLTVV.

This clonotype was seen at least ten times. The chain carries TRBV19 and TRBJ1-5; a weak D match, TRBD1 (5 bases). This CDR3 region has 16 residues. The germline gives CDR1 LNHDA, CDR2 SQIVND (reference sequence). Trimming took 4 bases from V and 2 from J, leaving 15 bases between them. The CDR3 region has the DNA TGTGCCAGTAGTACCCCCTGGGGGGAGGGCAATCAGCCCCAGCATTTT. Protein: CASSTPWGEGNQPQHF.

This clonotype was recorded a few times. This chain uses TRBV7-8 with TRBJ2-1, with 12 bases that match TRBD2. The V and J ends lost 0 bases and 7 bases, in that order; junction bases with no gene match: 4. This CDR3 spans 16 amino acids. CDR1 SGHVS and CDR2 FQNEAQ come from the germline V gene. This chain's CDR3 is CASSLASGTSGNEQFF. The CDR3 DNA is TGTGCCAGCAGCTTAGCTAGCGGGACTAGCGGGAATGAGCAGTTCTTC.

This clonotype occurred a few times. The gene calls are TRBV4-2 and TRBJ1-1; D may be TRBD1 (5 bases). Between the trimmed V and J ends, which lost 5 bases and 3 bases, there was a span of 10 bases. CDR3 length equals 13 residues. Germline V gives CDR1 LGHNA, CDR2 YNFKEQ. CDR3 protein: CASSKGSYTEAFF. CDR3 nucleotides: TGTGCCAGCAGCAAGGGGAGTTACACTGAAGCTTTCTTT.

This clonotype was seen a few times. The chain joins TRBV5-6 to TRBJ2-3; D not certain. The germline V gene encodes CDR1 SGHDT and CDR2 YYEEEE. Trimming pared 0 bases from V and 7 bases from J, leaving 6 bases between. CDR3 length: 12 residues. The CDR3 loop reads CASSLGGNTQYF. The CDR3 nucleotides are TGTGCCAGCAGCTTGGGTGGGAATACGCAGTATTTT.

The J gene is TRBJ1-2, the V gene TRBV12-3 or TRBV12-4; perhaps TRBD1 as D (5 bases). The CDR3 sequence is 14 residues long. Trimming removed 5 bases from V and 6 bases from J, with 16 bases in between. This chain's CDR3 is CASSGAYEVDGYTF. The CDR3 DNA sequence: TGTGCCAGCAGTGGGGCTTATGAAGTCGATGGCTACACCTTC.

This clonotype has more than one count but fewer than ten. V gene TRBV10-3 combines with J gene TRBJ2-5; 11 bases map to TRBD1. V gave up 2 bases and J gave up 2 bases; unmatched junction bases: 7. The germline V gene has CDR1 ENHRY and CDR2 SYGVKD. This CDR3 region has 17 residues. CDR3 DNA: TGTGCCATCAGTGAGCGACCGGGACAGGGGGATCAAGAGACCCAGTACTTC. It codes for CAISERPGQGDQETQYF.

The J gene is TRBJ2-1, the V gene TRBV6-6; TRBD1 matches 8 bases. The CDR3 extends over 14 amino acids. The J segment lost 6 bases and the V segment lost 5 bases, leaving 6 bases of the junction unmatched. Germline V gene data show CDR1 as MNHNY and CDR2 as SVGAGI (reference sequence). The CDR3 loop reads CASSRTGISNEQFF. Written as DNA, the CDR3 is TGTGCCAGCAGTCGGACAGGGATAAGCAATGAGCAGTTCTTC.